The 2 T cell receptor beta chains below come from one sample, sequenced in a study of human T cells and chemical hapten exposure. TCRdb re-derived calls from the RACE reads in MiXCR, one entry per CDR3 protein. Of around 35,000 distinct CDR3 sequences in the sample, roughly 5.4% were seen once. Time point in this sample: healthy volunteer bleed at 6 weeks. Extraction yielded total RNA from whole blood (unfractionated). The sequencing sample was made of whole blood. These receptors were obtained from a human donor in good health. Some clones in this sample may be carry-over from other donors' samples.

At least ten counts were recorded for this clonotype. The CDR3 DNA is TGTGCCAGCAGTCCACCCGGGACGGCTCTCTACGAGCAGTACTTC. This gives the protein CASSPPGTALYEQYF. The chain joins TRBV28 to TRBJ2-7; either TRBD1 or TRBD2 may fit D (5 bases each). V lost 5 bases to trimming and J lost 3 bases, with 17 bases between them. Germline V gene data show CDR1 as MDHEN and CDR2 as SYDVKM. The CDR3 totals 15 residues.

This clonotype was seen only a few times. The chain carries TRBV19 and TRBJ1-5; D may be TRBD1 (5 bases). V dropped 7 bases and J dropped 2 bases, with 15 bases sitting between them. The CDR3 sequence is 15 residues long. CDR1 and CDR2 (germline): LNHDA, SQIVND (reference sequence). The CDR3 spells CASKARGLGNQPQHF. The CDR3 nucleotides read TGTGCCAGTAAGGCAAGGGGTCTCGGCAATCAGCCCCAGCATTTT.